These 19 T cell receptor beta chains share one sample of origin, sequenced in a study. Generated by immunoSEQ multiplex PCR, the TCRdb table keeps only in-frame clones and is missing some. The sample lists 68,000 or so clones, approximately 92% occurring once. The source material was PBMCs. The receptors were sampled from a man in his forties with rheumatoid arthritis.

The chain couples TRBV7-2 to TRBJ1-2; the D is unclear. The CDR3 sequence is 13 residues long. Germline-derived CDR1 and CDR2 are SGHTA and FQGNSA. Deletions cut 3 bases from V and 4 bases from J, with 9 bases between. CDR3 DNA sequence: TGTGCCAGCAGCTTGGAGCTTTTCTATGGCTACACCTTC. Protein sequence: CASSLELFYGYTF.

This clone appeared a single time. CDR3 amino acids: CASSLLHPRYLEQYF. DNA of the CDR3: TGTGCCAGCAGCCTACTCCACCCCAGGTACCTAGAGCAGTACTTC. The chain recombines TRBV6-5 with TRBJ2-7; the D is unclear. Trimming left V 6 bases short and J 7 bases short, with 22 bases between. CDR3 length equals 15 residues. CDR1 and CDR2 from the germline V gene are MNHEY and SVGAGI.

The rearrangement links TRBV5-1 to TRBJ2-1; D is possibly TRBD1 or TRBD2 (7 bases each). Trimming shortened V by 4 bases and J by 6 bases, and 29 bases separated the two germline ends. The CDR3 spans 19 residues. In germline, CDR1 is SGHRS, CDR2 YFSETQ. CDR3 sequence: CASSQRRWASGSGGNEQFF. For the CDR3, the DNA is TGCGCCAGCAGCCAACGCAGGTGGGCTAGCGGATCAGGGGGCAATGAGCAGTTCTTC.

This sequence joins TRBV3-1 (or the pseudogene TRBV3-2) and TRBJ2-1; 7 bases are a match to TRBD2. CDR1 is LGHDT, CDR2 YNNKEL, per germline (reference sequence). The CDR3 extends over 14 amino acids. Trimming took 3 bases from V and 5 from J; bases not matched to a gene: 4. This chain's CDR3 is CASSQRETHNEQFF. The CDR3 nucleotides read TGTGCCAGCAGCCAGCGGGAGACCCACAATGAGCAGTTCTTC.

This clone was found once. The rearrangement joins TRBV30 to TRBJ2-3; D is possibly TRBD1 (5 bases). CDR1 is GTSNPN, CDR2 SVGIG, per germline (reference sequence). This CDR3 is built from 15 residues. V lost 1 base and J lost 1, with 12 bases in between. CDR3 DNA sequence: TGTGCCTGGAGTGGAAAGGGGCTTGGCACAGATACGCAGTATTTT. Its protein product is CAWSGKGLGTDTQYF. The full variable domain, its missing parts supplied by reference TRBV30 and TRBJ2-3, is SQTIHQWPATLVQPVGSPLSLECTVEGTSNPNLYWYRQAAGRGLQLLFYSVGIGQISSEVPQNLSASRPQDRQFILSSKKLLLSDSGFYLCAWSGKGLGTDTQYFGPGTRLTVL.

The chain's CDR3 is CASSEGTGGYNEQFF. The DNA for the CDR3 is TGTGCCAGCAGTGAGGGGACAGGGGGCTACAATGAGCAGTTCTTC. The chain couples TRBV2 to TRBJ2-1, with TRBD1 identical over 11 bases. Germline V gene sequence: CDR1 SNHLY, CDR2 FYNNEI. The CDR3 is made up of 15 amino acids. V shed 3 bases, J shed 3 bases, and the junction held 1 base outside the gene matches.

V usage is TRBV5-1 and J usage is TRBJ2-1; 11 bases align to TRBD2. The CDR3 is 17 residues long. The trim removed 1 base at V and 4 bases at J, leaving 7 bases unmatched. CDR1 is SGHRS, CDR2 YFSETQ, per germline. The CDR3 DNA sequence: TGCGCCAGCAGCTTGACACTAGCGGGAGATTCTTACAATGAGCAGTTCTTC. Translated, it gives CASSLTLAGDSYNEQFF. The full variable domain, with the rest looked up from reference TRBV5-1 and TRBJ2-1, is KAGVTQTPRYLIKTRGQQVTLSCSPISGHRSVSWYQQTPGQGLQFLFEYFSETQRNKGNFPGRFSGRQFSNSRSEMNVSTLELGDSALYLCASSLTLAGDSYNEQFFGPGTRLTVL.

V and J are TRBV7-8 and TRBJ2-1; either TRBD1 or TRBD2 may fit D (5 bases each). V dropped 1 base and J dropped 3 bases, with 10 bases sitting between them. Per germline, CDR1 SGHVS and CDR2 FQNEAQ. This CDR3 region has 15 residues. The DNA of the CDR3 is TGTGCCAGCAGCTTAGGGGGGTCCTTCTACAATGAGCAGTTCTTC. It encodes CASSLGGSFYNEQFF.

This rearrangement joins TRBV6-2 or TRBV6-3 to TRBJ1-1; D remains unclear. The ends were cut back, 2 bases at V and 1 base at J, with 8 bases in the middle. Germline values: CDR1 MNHEY, CDR2 SVGEGT. This CDR3 contains 14 residues. In nucleotides, the CDR3 is TGTGCCAGCAGTTACGAGGAGACGAACACTGAAGCTTTCTTT. It codes for CASSYEETNTEAFF.

This chain connects TRBV5-1 to TRBJ2-3, with 8 nucleotides matching TRBD2. The CDR3 consists of 17 residues. Losses at the gene ends were 4 bases for V and 2 bases for J; bases not matched to a gene: 12. Germline V gene sequence: CDR1 SGHRS, CDR2 YFSETQ. The CDR3 protein is CASSQEGSGAPTDTQYF. For the CDR3, the DNA is TGCGCCAGCAGCCAAGAAGGTAGCGGGGCCCCCACAGATACGCAGTATTTT.

As DNA, the CDR3 is TGTGCCAGCAGCCCGGGACAGCTTTCTCTGTACAATGAGCAGTTCTTC. Protein product: CASSPGQLSLYNEQFF. V and J are TRBV7-3 and TRBJ2-1; TRBD1 agrees at 7 bases. The V and J ends lost 5 bases and 4 bases, in that order; junction bases with no gene match: 11. The CDR3 loop spans 16 amino acids. Germline V lookup: CDR1 SGHTA, CDR2 FQGTGA.

This sequence joins TRBV2 and TRBJ2-4, with D tentatively TRBD1 (7 bases). The V end was cut by 4 bases, the J end by 9 bases, with 10 bases between. CDR3 length: 12 residues. Germline lookup yields CDR1 SNHLY and CDR2 FYNNEI. CDR3 DNA: TGTGCCAGCAGTGCAGGGGGGAGCATTCAGTACTTC. Its protein is CASSAGGSIQYF.

The rearrangement links TRBV9 to TRBJ1-1; 7 bases fit TRBD1. The CDR3 covers 15 residues. V was clipped by 4 bases and J by 1 base; unmatched bases: 7. Looked up from germline, CDR1 is SGDLS and CDR2 is YYNGEE. For the CDR3, the DNA is TGTGCCAGCAGCAGAATTCAGGGGGGGAACACTGAAGCTTTCTTT. It codes for CASSRIQGGNTEAFF.

This clone has just one count. The chain employs TRBV24-1 and TRBJ2-2; 13 nucleotides match TRBD2. The junction had 9 bases not matched to a gene; V was cut back by 5 bases and J by 4 bases. The length of the CDR3 is 18 residues. CDR1 is KGHDR and CDR2 is SFDVKD in the germline V gene. This CDR3 is CATSVTSGRAVGTGELFF. CDR3 DNA sequence: TGTGCCACCAGTGTTACTAGCGGGAGGGCCGTTGGCACCGGGGAGCTGTTTTTT.

The table lists this clone with a few counts. J is TRBJ1-2 and V is TRBV7-9; D remains ambiguous. Trimming shortened V by 1 base and J by 7 bases, and 16 bases separated the two germline ends. The CDR3 runs 15 residues. Looked up from germline, CDR1 is SEHNR and CDR2 is FQNEAQ (reference sequence). In nucleotides, the CDR3 is TGTGCCAGCAGCTTAGTCCCGGCGGCTGGCGCTGGCTACACCTTC. Encoded protein: CASSLVPAAGAGYTF.

The J gene is TRBJ2-1, the V gene TRBV3-1 (or the pseudogene TRBV3-2), with TRBD2 matching over 8 bases. V lost 9 bases, J lost 9 bases, and 13 bases stayed unmatched. The CDR3 contains 14 residues. Per the germline V gene, CDR1 is LGHDT and CDR2 is YNNKEL (reference sequence). CDR3: CASQRREGSGEQFF. DNA of the CDR3: TGTGCCAGTCAGCGTCGGGAGGGCTCTGGTGAGCAGTTCTTC.

This chain links TRBV15 with TRBJ2-7; 10 bases are shared with TRBD1. The CDR3 runs to 17 residues. With 3 bases clipped from V and 2 bases from J, the junction kept 10 bases outside the gene matches. CDR1 and CDR2 from the germline V gene are LNHNV and YYDKDF (reference sequence). CDR3 sequence reads: CATSSPGTGVGPYEQYF. In nucleotides, the CDR3 is TGTGCCACCAGCAGTCCCGGGACAGGGGTTGGCCCCTACGAGCAGTACTTC.

This chain links TRBV7-9 with TRBJ1-5; unclear D gene. Trimming cost V 5 bases and J 7 bases, with 9 bases left between them. Germline values: CDR1 SEHNR, CDR2 FQNEAQ (reference sequence). The CDR3 contains 12 residues. DNA of the CDR3: TGTGCCAGCAGCGACAATACGCAGCCCCAGCATTTT. This translates into CASSDNTQPQHF.

The V and J genes are TRBV9 and TRBJ2-2; unclear D gene. Per the germline V gene, CDR1 is SGDLS and CDR2 is YYNGEE. V dropped 4 bases and J dropped 6 bases, with 10 bases sitting between them. This CDR3 has 13 residues. The CDR3, as DNA: TGTGCCAGCAGCCCTAGAAGCGCCGGGGAGCTGTTTTTT. Its protein product is CASSPRSAGELFF.